This passage covers 6 T cell receptor beta chains from one sample sequenced in a study of beta chain features in type 1 diabetes. Since all of the isolated RNA was reverse transcribed, expressed TCRB transcripts were what got sequenced. Here immunoSEQ multiplex PCR was the method, and the copy in TCRdb shows in-frame clones only, minus some. The sample includes a few hundred thousand clones, 25% to 35% of them seen just once. The specimen sequenced was central memory CD4+ T cells from blood. All receptors derive from a man aged 25 to 45 in good health.

The CDR3: CSSGRACEQYF. The CDR3 nucleotides are TGCTCTAGCGGGAGGGCCTGCGAGCAGTACTTC. The V call is TRBV4-3, the J call TRBJ2-5; 12 bases agree with TRBD2. The J call is in doubt because the DNA end fits TRBJ2-7 better. Per the germline V gene, CDR1 is LGHNA and CDR2 is YSLEER. The length of the CDR3 is 11 residues.

V is TRBV7-2 and J is TRBJ1-5; TRBD1 might be the D (5 bases). Trimming removed 5 bases at V and 1 base at J, with 15 bases between. The CDR3 spans 16 residues. Germline CDR1 SGHTA, CDR2 FQGNSA. CDR3 coding DNA: TGTGCCAGCAGCCTAGTCTCTGGGACGAGCAATCAGCCCCAGCATTTT. It yields the protein CASSLVSGTSNQPQHF.

This clone came up a few times. The genes are TRBV30 and TRBJ2-1, with D perhaps matching TRBD2 (6 bases). Trimming cost V 0 bases and J 3 bases, with 15 bases left between them. Germline V lookup: CDR1 GTSNPN, CDR2 SVGIG (reference sequence). The CDR3 consists of 16 residues. This CDR3 reads CAWSVSLANNYNEQFF. CDR3 DNA sequence: TGTGCCTGGAGTGTAAGTCTAGCGAATAACTACAATGAGCAGTTCTTC.

Comments on this clone: The sample holds other DNA sequences that translate to the same CDR3. The chain is built from TRBV7-2 and TRBJ2-1; D may be TRBD1 (6 bases). The CDR3 spans 13 residues. Germline V gives CDR1 SGHTA, CDR2 FQGNSA. The V gene lost 3 bases and the J gene lost 7 bases, with 10 bases spanning the gap. CDR3 loop: CASSLFTGNEQFF. The CDR3 DNA reads TGTGCCAGCAGCTTGTTCACAGGGAATGAGCAGTTCTTC.

This clone came up once. The genes are TRBV13 and TRBJ2-1, with 13 bases matching TRBD2. V was pared by 6 bases and J by 7 bases, with 9 bases of the junction left unmatched. Per the germline V gene, CDR1 is PRHDT and CDR2 is FYEKMQ (reference sequence). This CDR3 spans 16 amino acids. CDR3 in DNA: TGTGCCAGCAGTCGGGGACTAGCGGGATTTGGGAATGAGCAGTTCTTC. This encodes CASSRGLAGFGNEQFF.

This clone showed up just once. This chain links TRBV11-2 with TRBJ1-5; D not resolved. The CDR3 sequence is 13 residues long. With 4 bases removed from V and 6 bases from J, the gap between germline ends came to 10 bases. Looked up from germline, CDR1 is SGHAT and CDR2 is FQNNGV. The CDR3 sequence is CASSYQPSQPQHF. CDR3 nucleotides: TGTGCCAGCAGCTACCAACCGAGTCAGCCCCAGCATTTT. The whole variable domain, filled in from reference TRBV11-2 and TRBJ1-5, reads EAGVAQSPRYKIIEKRQSVAFWCNPISGHATLYWYQQILGQGPKLLIQFQNNGVVDDSQLPKDRFSAERLKGVDSTLKIQPAKLEDSAVYLCASSYQPSQPQHFGDGTRLSIL.